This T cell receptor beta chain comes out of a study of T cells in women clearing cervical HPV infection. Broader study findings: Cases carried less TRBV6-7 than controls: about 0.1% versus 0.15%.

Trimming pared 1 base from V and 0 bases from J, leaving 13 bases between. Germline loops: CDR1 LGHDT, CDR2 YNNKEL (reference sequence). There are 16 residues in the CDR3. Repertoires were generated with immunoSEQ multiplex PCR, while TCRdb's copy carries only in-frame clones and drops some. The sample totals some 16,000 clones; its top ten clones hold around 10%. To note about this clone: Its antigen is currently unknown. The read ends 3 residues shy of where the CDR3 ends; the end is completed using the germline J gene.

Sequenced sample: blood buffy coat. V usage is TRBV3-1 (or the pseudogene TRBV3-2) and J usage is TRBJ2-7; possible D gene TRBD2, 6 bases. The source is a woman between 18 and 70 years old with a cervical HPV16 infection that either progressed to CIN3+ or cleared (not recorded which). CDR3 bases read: TGTGCCAGCAGCCAAGCGCTAGCGCTGAGCTCCTACGAG. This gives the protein CASSQALALSSYE. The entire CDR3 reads CASSQALALSSYEQYF.